The next 22 T cell receptor beta chains were all read from a single sample in a study of CXCR3-negative and CXCR3-positive naive CD8 T cells. Carrying UMI labels, the TRB cDNA libraries were prepared through 5' RACE. TCRdb processed the 5' RACE reads again and assigns one entry to each CDR3 protein, with no DNA. The table gives 130,000 or so distinct CDR3 sequences; the top ten clones make up 0.25% to 0.35% of it. Sequenced: naive CXCR3- CD8+ T cells from blood. The subset here: CD45RO-CCR7+CD27+CD95- naive CD8+ T cells lacking CXCR3 (TNR3-). The receptors originated from a human donor in good health. Some clones in this sample may be carry-over from other donors' samples.

The V and J genes are TRBV13 and TRBJ2-7; TCRdb proposes TRBD1, but this gene call is untestable without DNA. This CDR3 region has 14 residues. Per germline, CDR1 PRHDT and CDR2 FYEKMQ (reference sequence). CDR3 region: CASSPGTDAYEQYF.

The chain couples TRBV13 to TRBJ2-7. The V gene's germline CDR1 is PRHDT and CDR2 FYEKMQ (reference sequence). The CDR3 consists of 15 residues. CDR3: CASSLGSGRAYEQYF.

The rearrangement joins TRBV29-1 to TRBJ1-1. The germline CDR1 and CDR2 sequences are SQVTM and ANQGSEA. The CDR3 loop spans 12 amino acids. The CDR3 sequence: CSVGQMNTEAFF.

The rearrangement uses TRBV28 and TRBJ1-6. Per germline, CDR1 MDHEN and CDR2 SYDVKM. This CDR3 spans 11 amino acids. This CDR3 reads CASSPNSPLHF.

This sequence joins TRBV4-3 and TRBJ1-6. The CDR3 has 16 residues. Germline assignment: CDR1 LGHNA and CDR2 YSLEER. Here the CDR3 reads CASSQVSEPYNSPLHF.

The chain has TRBV5-1 and TRBJ1-5; without DNA, the TCRdb call of TRBD1 cannot be checked. CDR3 size: 15 residues. Germline values: CDR1 SGHRS, CDR2 YFSETQ. The CDR3 sequence: CASSLDGTGLQPQHF.

V is TRBV29-1 and J is TRBJ2-5; with no DNA, the TCRdb D assignment of TRBD2 cannot be verified. There are 12 residues in the CDR3. CDR1 is SQVTM, CDR2 ANQGSEA, per germline. The CDR3 spells CSVSEEAETQYF.

CDR3 region: CASSQGGDLPEVSTDTQYF. The chain employs TRBV10-1 and TRBJ2-3; there is no DNA to check the TCRdb D call of TRBD2. This CDR3 contains 19 residues. The germline V gene has CDR1 WNHNN and CDR2 SYGVQD (reference sequence).

J is TRBJ1-1 and V is TRBV9; TCRdb's D call of TRBD1 is untestable without DNA. Germline V CDR1 and CDR2: SGDLS, YYNGEE. This CDR3 comprises 14 residues. The CDR3 region is CASSEGTGVTEAFF. The full variable domain, in which reference TRBV9 and TRBJ1-1 provide the parts outside the CDR3, is DSGVTQTPKHLITATGQRVTLRCSPRSGDLSVYWYQQSLDQGLQFLIQYYNGEERAKGNILERFSAQQFPDLHSELNLSSLELGDSALYFCASSEGTGVTEAFFGQGTRLTVV.

The J gene is TRBJ2-5, the V gene TRBV7-6. CDR3 length: 16 residues. Germline CDR1 is SGHVS and CDR2 is FNYEAQ. This chain's CDR3 is CASSFLRLRDQETQYF. Complete variable domain (other parts from reference TRBV7-6 and TRBJ2-5): GAGVSQSPRYKVTKRGQDVALRCDPISGHVSLYWYRQALGQGPEFLTYFNYEAQQDKSGLPNDRFSAERPEGSISTLTIQRTEQRDSAMYRCASSFLRLRDQETQYFGPGTRLLVL.

The genes are TRBV20-1 and TRBJ2-3. Germline V gene data show CDR1 as DFQATT and CDR2 as SNEGSKA (reference sequence). The CDR3 runs 11 residues. CDR3 loop: CSARPEDTQYF.

The chain employs TRBV7-8 and TRBJ2-1; there is no DNA to check the TCRdb D call of TRBD2. The CDR3 runs to 15 residues. Germline V gene sequence: CDR1 SGHVS, CDR2 FQNEAQ. This CDR3 is CASSLVAGGYNEQFF.

This rearrangement joins TRBV6-2 or TRBV6-3 to TRBJ2-5. The CDR3 is 14 amino acids. The germline V gene has CDR1 MNHEY and CDR2 SVGEGT. The CDR3 loop reads CASRSSWGQETQYF.

V is TRBV4-3 and J is TRBJ1-1; lacking DNA, the TRBD1 call made by TCRdb goes unchecked. This CDR3 has 13 amino acids. Germline CDR1 and CDR2: LGHNA and YSLEER. Here the CDR3 reads CASSQAAPQPLVF.

This chain joins TRBV30 and TRBJ2-3; TCRdb's D call of TRBD1 is untestable without DNA. This CDR3 is 14 amino acids long. The germline gives CDR1 GTSNPN, CDR2 SVGIG (reference sequence). CDR3: CATEQGMGTDTQYF. Variable domain in full (rest from reference TRBV30 and TRBJ2-3): SQTIHQWPATLVQPVGSPLSLECTVEGTSNPNLYWYRQAAGRGLQLLFYSVGIGQISSEVPQNLSASRPQDRQFILSSKKLLLSDSGFYLCATEQGMGTDTQYFGPGTRLTVL.

The chain links TRBV12-5 to TRBJ2-7; TCRdb lists TRBD1, though no DNA is available to test this call. CDR3 length equals 13 residues. CDR1 and CDR2 (germline): LGHNT, FRNRAP. CDR3 sequence: CASGLGTAYEQYF.

The chain links TRBV3-1 to TRBJ1-6; TCRdb lists TRBD1, though no DNA is available to test this call. CDR3 length equals 18 residues. The germline gives CDR1 LGHDT, CDR2 YNNKEL (reference sequence). The CDR3 sequence is CASSPRIPRTDYNSPLHF.

This chain joins TRBV29-1 and TRBJ2-7; TCRdb selects TRBD1, and the lack of DNA leaves this call unchecked. The CDR3 extends over 11 amino acids. Per germline, CDR1 SQVTM and CDR2 ANQGSEA. This chain's CDR3 is CSVEGEYEQYF.

CDR3: CASSLDGTGFGNEQFF. V and J are TRBV5-1 and TRBJ2-1; TCRdb names TRBD1, which stays unverified in the absence of DNA. Per the germline V gene, CDR1 is SGHRS and CDR2 is YFSETQ. The CDR3 runs to 16 residues.

The V gene is TRBV5-4, the J gene TRBJ1-1. The CDR3 totals 14 residues. Germline V lookup: CDR1 SGHNT, CDR2 YYREEE (reference sequence). CDR3 region: CASSGGLEVPEAFF. Complete variable domain (other parts from reference TRBV5-4 and TRBJ1-1): ETGVTQSPTHLIKTRGQQVTLRCSSQSGHNTVSWYQQALGQGPQFIFQYYREEENGRGNFPPRFSGLQFPNYSSELNVNALELDDSALYLCASSGGLEVPEAFFGQGTRLTVV.

The rearrangement links TRBV2 to TRBJ2-1; TCRdb indicates TRBD2, and absent DNA this call remains unverified. This CDR3 has 14 residues. The germline CDR1 and CDR2 sequences are SNHLY and FYNNEI. CDR3 protein: CASGRDSTVNEQFF.

The chain recombines TRBV27 with TRBJ1-2. Germline V gene lookup returns CDR1 MNHEY and CDR2 SMNVEV (reference sequence). This CDR3 has 12 amino acids. This CDR3 is CASSNDGYGYTF.